This TCR beta chain derives from a study of T cells after yellow fever vaccination. At the level of the study: Low-cell-number fractions underwent preparation using SMART-Seq v4 Ultra Low Input. Whole-study findings and limits: Any FACS-sorted repertoire could hold abundant clonotypes that contaminate it from the bulk population. The booster response re-showed most primary clones: roughly 97% CD4, almost 90% CD8.

TCRdb reprocessed the 5' RACE reads with MiXCR, giving one entry per CDR3 protein. The table shows around 340,000 distinct CDR3 sequences, with about 9.5% occurring only once. In the case of this clonotype: The target antigen is unknown.

V trimming: 4 bases; J trimming: 3 bases; junction bases outside the gene matches: 8. CDR3 size: 15 residues. Germline V gene data show CDR1 as SGHNT and CDR2 as YYREEE (reference sequence). This clonotype was obtained from a man aged 18 to 30 who received the YFV17D yellow fever vaccine. Sequences were derived from PBMCs, sampled on the day of the first yellow fever vaccination. This chain uses TRBV5-4 with TRBJ2-3; 7 bases are shared with TRBD1. The CDR3, as DNA: TGTGCCAGCAGCGAGGGGGCTGGGTGGACAGATACGCAGTATTTT. Its translation is CASSEGAGWTDTQYF.